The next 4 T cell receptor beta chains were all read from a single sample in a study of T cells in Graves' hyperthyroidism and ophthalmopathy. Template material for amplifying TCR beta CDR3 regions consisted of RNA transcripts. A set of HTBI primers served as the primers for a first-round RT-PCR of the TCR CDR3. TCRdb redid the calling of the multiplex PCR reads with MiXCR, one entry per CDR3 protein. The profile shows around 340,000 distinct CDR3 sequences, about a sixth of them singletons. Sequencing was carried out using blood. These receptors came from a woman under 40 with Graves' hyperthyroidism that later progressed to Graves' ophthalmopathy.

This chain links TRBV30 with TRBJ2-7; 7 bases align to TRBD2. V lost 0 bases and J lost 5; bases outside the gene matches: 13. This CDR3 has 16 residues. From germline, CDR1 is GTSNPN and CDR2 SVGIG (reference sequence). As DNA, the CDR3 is TGTGCCTGGAGTGTAGCCGGCAGGGAGGGTATTAACGAGCAGTACTTC. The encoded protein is CAWSVAGREGINEQYF.

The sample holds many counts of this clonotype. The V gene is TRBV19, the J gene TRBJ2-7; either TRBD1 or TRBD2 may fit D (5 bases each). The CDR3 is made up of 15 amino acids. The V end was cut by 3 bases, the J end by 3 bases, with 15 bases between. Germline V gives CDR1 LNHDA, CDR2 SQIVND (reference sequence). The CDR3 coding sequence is TGTGCCAGTAGTATCTTGGGGACGACGATCTACGAGCAGTACTTC. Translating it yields CASSILGTTIYEQYF.

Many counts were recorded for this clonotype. Written as DNA, the CDR3 is TGTGCCAGCGCCCCTTACGGGAGAAACACCGGGGAGCTGTTTTTT. This encodes CASAPYGRNTGELFF. The rearrangement joins TRBV6-1 to TRBJ2-2, with D tentatively TRBD2 (6 bases). CDR1 MNHNS and CDR2 SASEGT come from the germline V gene. This CDR3 region has 15 residues. V lost 8 bases to trimming and J lost 2 bases, with 15 bases between them.

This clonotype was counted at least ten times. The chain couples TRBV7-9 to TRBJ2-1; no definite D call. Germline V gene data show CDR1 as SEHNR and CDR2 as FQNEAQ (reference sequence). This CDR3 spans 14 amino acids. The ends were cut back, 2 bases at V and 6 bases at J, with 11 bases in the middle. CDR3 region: CASSLSASLNEQFF. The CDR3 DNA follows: TGTGCCAGCAGCTTAAGCGCCTCCCTCAATGAGCAGTTCTTC.